The 18 T cell receptor beta chains presented below share a single source sample, sequenced in a study of blood T cell repertoires in COVID-19. Generated by immunoSEQ multiplex PCR, the TCRdb table keeps only in-frame clones and is missing some. The data contain some 290,000 clones, around 90% of them seen just once; the ten biggest clones take up approximately 0.98%. Sequenced input: peripheral blood. The origin of the receptors is a woman aged 35 to 49 with COVID-19, enrolled during active disease.

The chain combines TRBV5-1 with TRBJ1-2; D is undetermined. CDR3 length equals 12 residues. CDR1 and CDR2 (germline): SGHRS, YFSETQ. The V end was cut by 0 bases, the J end by 8 bases, with 8 bases between. CDR3 sequence (DNA): TGCGCCAGCAGCTTGGACGTGAGAGGCTACACCTTC. Its protein product is CASSLDVRGYTF.

The rearrangement links TRBV5-4 to TRBJ1-6; 9 nucleotides align to TRBD1. J lost 6 bases, V lost 0 bases, and 1 base had no gene match. This CDR3 spans 15 amino acids. Germline-derived CDR1 and CDR2 are SGHNT and YYREEE (reference sequence). The CDR3 bases are TGTGCCAGCAGCTTGGCGGGACAGGGTAATTCACCCCTCCACTTT. This sequence encodes CASSLAGQGNSPLHF.

In regard to this clone: The sample has other DNA sequences that encode this CDR3 too. The chain has TRBV18 and TRBJ2-5; TRBD1 is a possible D gene (5 bases). Trimming pared 3 bases from V and 5 bases from J, leaving 7 bases between. The CDR3 extends over 12 amino acids. The germline V gene has CDR1 KGHSH and CDR2 LQKENI. CDR3 region: CASSPAGETQYF. The CDR3 region has the DNA TGTGCCAGCTCACCCGCAGGGGAGACCCAGTACTTC.

Regarding this clone: Other DNA sequences in the sample encode the same CDR3. The V and J genes are TRBV6-5 and TRBJ1-2; the match to TRBD1 covers 9 bases. The V gene end was trimmed by 5 bases and the J gene end by 8 bases; junction bases not matched to a gene: 6. Looked up from germline, CDR1 is MNHEY and CDR2 is SVGAGI. This CDR3 comprises 13 residues. The CDR3 loop is CASSRDRVGGYTF. CDR3 coding DNA: TGTGCCAGCAGTCGGGACAGGGTGGGAGGCTACACCTTC.

The chain employs TRBV27 and TRBJ2-7; D possibly corresponds to TRBD1 (6 bases). CDR3 size: 14 residues. The germline V gene encodes CDR1 MNHEY and CDR2 SMNVEV (reference sequence). V lost 5 bases and J 2 bases, leaving 13 bases between the germline ends. Here the CDR3 reads CASSVGQGPYEQYF. CDR3 coding DNA: TGTGCCAGCAGTGTGGGGCAGGGGCCCTACGAGCAGTACTTC.

The chain couples TRBV6-5 to TRBJ2-7; a possible D gene is TRBD1 (7 bases). The CDR3 is 14 residues long. Trimming took 8 bases from V and 0 from J, leaving 14 bases between them. CDR1 and CDR2 (germline): MNHEY, SVGAGI. In nucleotides, the CDR3 is TGTGCCAGCCAACGACAGGGAGGCTCCTACGAGCAGTACTTC. Translating it yields CASQRQGGSYEQYF.

The gene calls are TRBV5-1 and TRBJ1-1, with D tentatively TRBD1 (5 bases). The CDR3 spans 15 residues. V lost 0 bases to trimming and J lost 1 base, with 10 bases between them. The germline CDR1 and CDR2 sequences are SGHRS and YFSETQ. Here the CDR3 DNA reads TGCGCCAGCAGCTTGGCCGGGGGGACGAACACTGAAGCTTTCTTT. Translating gives CASSLAGGTNTEAFF. The whole variable domain, remainder taken from reference TRBV5-1 and TRBJ1-1, is KAGVTQTPRYLIKTRGQQVTLSCSPISGHRSVSWYQQTPGQGLQFLFEYFSETQRNKGNFPGRFSGRQFSNSRSEMNVSTLELGDSALYLCASSLAGGTNTEAFFGQGTRLTVV.

This chain's CDR3 is CAWSDEEKLFF. CDR3 sequence (DNA): TGTGCCTGGAGTGATGAGGAAAAACTGTTTTTT. The rearrangement links TRBV30 to TRBJ1-4, with unresolved D. CDR1 and CDR2 (germline): GTSNPN, SVGIG (reference sequence). This CDR3 region has 11 residues. V shed 1 base and J shed 8 bases, with 5 bases lying between them.

This chain links TRBV7-2 with TRBJ2-1; 12 bases agree with TRBD2. This CDR3 has 16 amino acids. Per germline, CDR1 SGHTA and CDR2 FQGNSA. J gave up 4 bases and V 4 bases, and 5 bases lay outside the gene matches. CDR3 in amino acids: CASSSKGLAGYNEQFF. The CDR3 bases are TGTGCCAGCAGCTCGAAAGGACTAGCGGGGTACAATGAGCAGTTCTTC.

This clone was detected a few times. The rearrangement links TRBV19 to TRBJ1-2; unclear D gene. V was cut by 9 bases and J by 2 bases, with 13 bases left in between. Germline V CDR1 and CDR2: LNHDA, SQIVND (reference sequence). The CDR3 sequence is 13 residues long. CDR3: CASGLTSNYGYTF. CDR3 DNA: TGTGCCAGCGGACTGACATCGAACTATGGCTACACCTTC. The entire variable domain, with the rest obtained from reference TRBV19 and TRBJ1-2, is as follows: DGGITQSPKYLFRKEGQNVTLSCEQNLNHDAMYWYRQDPGQGLRLIYYSQIVNDFQKGDIAEGYSVSREKKESFPLTVTSAQKNPTAFYLCASGLTSNYGYTFGSGTRLTVV.

This sequence joins TRBV5-1 and TRBJ1-2; 10 nucleotides match TRBD1. Per the germline V gene, CDR1 is SGHRS and CDR2 is YFSETQ. The CDR3 sequence is 13 residues long. With V trimmed by 4 bases and J by 7 bases, 4 bases remained unmatched. The CDR3 coding sequence is TGCGCCAGCAGCAAAGACAGGGGGCTTGGCTACACCTTC. Encoded protein: CASSKDRGLGYTF.

This chain connects TRBV5-1 to TRBJ2-1, with D possibly matching TRBD2 (5 bases). V was clipped by 0 bases and J by 3 bases, with 16 bases between them. This CDR3 contains 17 residues. CDR1 is SGHRS and CDR2 is YFSETQ in the germline V gene. CDR3: CASSLGVRPRGYNEQFF. The CDR3 region has the DNA TGCGCCAGCAGCTTGGGAGTCCGCCCCCGGGGCTACAATGAGCAGTTCTTC.

This rearrangement joins TRBV6-5 to TRBJ1-1, with a possible D match to TRBD1 (5 bases). Germline assignment: CDR1 MNHEY and CDR2 SVGAGI. CDR3 length equals 15 residues. V lost 2 bases and J 1 base, leaving 11 bases between the germline ends. The CDR3 region is CASSYGGEGNTEAFF. CDR3 DNA: TGTGCCAGCAGTTACGGGGGGGAGGGGAACACTGAAGCTTTCTTT.

The V and J genes are TRBV29-1 and TRBJ1-2, with D perhaps matching TRBD1 (5 bases). Germline V gives CDR1 SQVTM, CDR2 ANQGSEA. This CDR3 region has 11 residues. Trimming removed 3 bases from V and 10 bases from J, with 12 bases in between. CDR3 residues: CSVDLGGVYTF. In DNA form, the CDR3 reads TGCAGCGTTGACCTGGGGGGGGTCTACACCTTC.

The V and J genes are TRBV6-4 and TRBJ2-3; 11 bases match TRBD2. Germline CDR1 reads MRHNA; CDR2 reads SNTAGT. There are 16 residues in the CDR3. Trimming cost V 5 bases and J 5 bases; bases outside gene matches: 9. The DNA of the CDR3 is TGTGCCAGCAGTATGGGACTAGCGGAATCGGGAGATACGCAGTATTTT. Translating it yields CASSMGLAESGDTQYF.

This clone was counted only a few times. The rearrangement uses TRBV6-2 or TRBV6-3 and TRBJ1-1; D is unresolved. Between the trimmed V and J ends, which lost 2 bases and 10 bases, there was a span of 11 bases. There are 12 residues in the CDR3. From germline, CDR1 is MNHEY and CDR2 SVGEGT. The CDR3 is CASSYTDRGAFF. For the CDR3, the DNA is TGTGCCAGCAGTTACACGGACCGGGGAGCTTTCTTT.

This clone was recorded only once. The chain uses TRBV28 and TRBJ2-3; 8 nucleotides line up with TRBD2. With V trimmed by 6 bases and J by 2 bases, 4 bases remained unmatched. The germline V gene encodes CDR1 MDHEN and CDR2 SYDVKM. CDR3 length: 14 amino acids. CDR3 sequence (DNA): TGTGCCAGCAGCGTAGCGGGATCCACAGATACGCAGTATTTT. It is translated as CASSVAGSTDTQYF.

The chain joins TRBV29-1 to TRBJ2-5; perhaps TRBD2 as D (5 bases). CDR3 size: 12 residues. Between the trimmed V and J ends, which lost 6 bases and 4 bases, there was a span of 12 bases. The germline gives CDR1 SQVTM, CDR2 ANQGSEA. CDR3 coding DNA: TGCAGCGTCTCGGACGGAGGAGAGACCCAGTACTTC. Protein product: CSVSDGGETQYF.